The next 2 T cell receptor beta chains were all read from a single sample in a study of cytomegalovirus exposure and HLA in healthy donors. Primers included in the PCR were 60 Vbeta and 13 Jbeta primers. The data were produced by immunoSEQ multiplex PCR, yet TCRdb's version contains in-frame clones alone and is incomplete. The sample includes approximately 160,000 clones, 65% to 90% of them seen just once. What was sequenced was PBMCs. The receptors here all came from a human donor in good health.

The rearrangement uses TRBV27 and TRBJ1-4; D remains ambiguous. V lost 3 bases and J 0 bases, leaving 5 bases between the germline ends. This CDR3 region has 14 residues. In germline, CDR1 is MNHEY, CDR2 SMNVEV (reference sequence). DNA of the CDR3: TGTGCCAGCAGTTTCGGGTCAACTAATGAAAAACTGTTTTTT. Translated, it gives CASSFGSTNEKLFF.

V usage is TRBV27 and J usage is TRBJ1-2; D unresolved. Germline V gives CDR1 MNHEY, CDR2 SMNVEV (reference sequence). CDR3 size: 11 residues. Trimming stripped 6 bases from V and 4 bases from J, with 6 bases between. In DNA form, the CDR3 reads TGTGCCAGCAGGAGTCTCTATGGCTACACCTTC. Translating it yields CASRSLYGYTF.